The sequence of this T cell receptor beta chain was determined in a study of T cells in Graves' hyperthyroidism and ophthalmopathy. The CDR3 is 11 amino acids. V lost 2 bases and J 4 bases, leaving 6 bases between the germline ends. Germline CDR1 reads DFQATT; CDR2 reads SNEGSKA (reference sequence). There were TCR beta CDR3 regions amplified from RNA transcripts. The TCR CDR3 first-round RT-PCR relied on the HTBI primer set. TCRdb processed the multiplex PCR reads anew with MiXCR; each CDR3 protein has one entry. The sample contains over 250,000 distinct CDR3 sequences, 15% to 20% of which appear only once. Subjects with ophthalmopathy showed a Clinical Activity Score no lower than 3, a NOSPECS grade no lower than 4, and a duration shorter than 3 months. This clonotype has a count of ten or more.

The receptor's source is a woman aged 60-75 years with Graves' ophthalmopathy. Specimen: blood. J is TRBJ2-7 and V is TRBV20-1; D is ambiguous. CDR3 loop: CSARRTYEQYF. CDR3 nucleotide sequence: TGCAGTGCTAGACGTACATACGAGCAGTACTTC.